This TCR beta chain emerged from a study of blood T cells in healthy people across ages. Overall study results and limits: Both higher diversity and more naive CD4+ cells marked long-lived donors when set against aged donors.

The authors ran a second PCR of roughly 6 to 11 cycles using a sample-barcoded 5' primer and a J-beta primer mix. TCRdb re-derived calls from the 5' RACE reads in MiXCR, one entry per CDR3 protein. The sample shows 800,000 or so distinct CDR3 sequences, around a quarter of them seen only once. The germline V gene encodes CDR1 DFQATT and CDR2 SNEGSKA (reference sequence). The CDR3 has 15 amino acids. Trimming removed 0 bases from V and 4 bases from J, with 15 bases in between. This clonotype was found once. Its antigen is unknown. The sample was also reused in another study, on T cells of mothers and their children. As that study records: Nobody spotted any persistent microchimeric T cell clones.

The chain has TRBV20-1 and TRBJ1-1; D is perhaps TRBD1 (5 bases). Sequencing was done on a sample of blood. This sequence was found in a boy between 10 and 17 years old in good health. The CDR3 spells CSARDGAKSVTEAFF. CDR3 DNA: TGCAGTGCTAGAGATGGGGCAAAATCGGTCACTGAAGCTTTCTTT.